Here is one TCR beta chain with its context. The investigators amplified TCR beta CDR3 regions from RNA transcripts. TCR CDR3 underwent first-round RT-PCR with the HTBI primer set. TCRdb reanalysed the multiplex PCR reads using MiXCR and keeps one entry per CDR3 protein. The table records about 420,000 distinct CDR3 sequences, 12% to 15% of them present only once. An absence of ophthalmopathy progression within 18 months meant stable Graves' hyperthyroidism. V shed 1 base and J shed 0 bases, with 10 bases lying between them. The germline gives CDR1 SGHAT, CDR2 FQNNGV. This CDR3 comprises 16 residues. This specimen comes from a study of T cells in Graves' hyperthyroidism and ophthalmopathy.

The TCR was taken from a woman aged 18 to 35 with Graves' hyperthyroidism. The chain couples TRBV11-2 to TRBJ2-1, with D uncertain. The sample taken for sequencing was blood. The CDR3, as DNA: TGTGCCAGCAGCTTAGTTGTCATTAGCTCCTACAATGAGCAGTTCTTC. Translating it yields CASSLVVISSYNEQFF.